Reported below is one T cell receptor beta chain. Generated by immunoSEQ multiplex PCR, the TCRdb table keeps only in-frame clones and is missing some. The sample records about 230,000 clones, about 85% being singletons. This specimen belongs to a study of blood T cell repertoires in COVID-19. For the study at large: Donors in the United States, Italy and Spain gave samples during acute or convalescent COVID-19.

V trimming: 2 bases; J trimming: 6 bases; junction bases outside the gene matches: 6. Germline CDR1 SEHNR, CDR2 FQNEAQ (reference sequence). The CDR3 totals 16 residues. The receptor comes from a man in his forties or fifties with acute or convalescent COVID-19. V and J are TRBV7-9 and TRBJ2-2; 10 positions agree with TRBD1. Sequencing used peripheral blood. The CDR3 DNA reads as TGTGCCAGCAGCTTACGGGGGGACAGGGGCCCCGGGGAGCTGTTTTTT. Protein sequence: CASSLRGDRGPGELFF. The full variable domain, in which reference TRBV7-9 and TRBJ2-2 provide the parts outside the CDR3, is DTGVSQNPRHKITKRGQNVTFRCDPISEHNRLYWYRQTLGQGPEFLTYFQNEAQLEKSRLLSDRFSAERPKGSFSTLEIQRTEQGDSAMYLCASSLRGDRGPGELFFGEGSRLTVL.